Shown below are 18 T cell receptor beta chains from a single sample sequenced in a study of cytomegalovirus exposure and HLA in healthy donors. The PCR made use of 60 Vbeta and 13 Jbeta primers. Assay: immunoSEQ multiplex PCR; the TCRdb copy retains only in-frame clones and omits some. The sample contains about 140,000 clones, around four fifths of which appear only once. Material for sequencing was PBMCs. These receptor sequences come from a woman aged 40 to 55 in good health and CMV-seronegative.

V and J are TRBV28 and TRBJ2-1; TRBD2 matches at 11 bases. Germline loops: CDR1 MDHEN, CDR2 SYDVKM. The length of the CDR3 is 17 residues. V trimming: 5 bases; J trimming: 3 bases; junction bases outside the gene matches: 9. The CDR3 DNA reads as TGTGCCAGCAGTACCCGGGGTAGCGGGAGGGTCTACAATGAGCAGTTCTTC. Residues: CASSTRGSGRVYNEQFF.

V is TRBV15 and J is TRBJ2-7; D possibly corresponds to TRBD1 (5 bases). CDR1 is LNHNV and CDR2 is YYDKDF in the germline V gene (reference sequence). V lost 1 base to trimming and J lost 4 bases, with 5 bases between them. CDR3 length equals 12 residues. The CDR3 nucleotides read TGTGCCACCAGCAGAGCAGGGTACGAGCAGTACTTC. It is translated as CATSRAGYEQYF.

In its sample, this clone was seen a few times. This sequence joins TRBV11-2 and TRBJ2-7, with D tentatively TRBD2 (7 bases). There are 14 residues in the CDR3. Trimming removed 9 bases at V and 2 bases at J, with 17 bases between. CDR1 is SGHAT and CDR2 is FQNNGV in the germline V gene. The CDR3: CASRLGRGPYEQYF. As DNA, the CDR3 is TGTGCCAGTAGACTTGGGCGGGGGCCCTACGAGCAGTACTTC. Full variable domain (outside the CDR3, taken from reference TRBV11-2 and TRBJ2-7): EAGVAQSPRYKIIEKRQSVAFWCNPISGHATLYWYQQILGQGPKLLIQFQNNGVVDDSQLPKDRFSAERLKGVDSTLKIQPAKLEDSAVYLCASRLGRGPYEQYFGPGTRLTVT.

This clone was seen a single time. The V call is TRBV30, the J call TRBJ2-7; D gene uncertain. CDR1 is GTSNPN and CDR2 is SVGIG in the germline V gene (reference sequence). The CDR3 runs to 11 residues. With 3 bases removed from V and 1 base from J, the gap between germline ends came to 4 bases. The CDR3 nucleotides are TGTGCCTGGAGGAGGTCCTACGAGCAGTACTTC. Amino acids: CAWRRSYEQYF.

The chain links TRBV18 to TRBJ1-1, with D unresolved. The CDR3 totals 15 residues. Germline V CDR1 and CDR2: KGHSH, LQKENI. Trimming shortened V by 1 base and J by 3 bases, and 12 bases separated the two germline ends. The CDR3: CASSPLIRGYTEAFF. The DNA for the CDR3 is TGTGCCAGCTCACCACTGATACGAGGGTACACTGAAGCTTTCTTT.

The chain uses TRBV7-2 and TRBJ1-2; TRBD1 matches at 7 bases. Unmatched junction bases numbered 6, after V lost 2 bases and J lost 0 bases. This CDR3 is built from 16 residues. In germline, CDR1 is SGHTA, CDR2 FQGNSA. The CDR3, as DNA: TGTGCCAGCAGCTTACAGGGGGTTACAACTAACTATGGCTACACCTTC. Amino acid sequence: CASSLQGVTTNYGYTF.

Here the CDR3 reads CASSPPAGIGTEAFF. CDR3 DNA sequence: TGTGCCAGCTCACCACCGGCAGGGATCGGCACTGAAGCTTTCTTT. The V gene is TRBV18, the J gene TRBJ1-1; TRBD1 is a possible D gene (5 bases). This CDR3 has 15 residues. Germline V gene sequence: CDR1 KGHSH, CDR2 LQKENI. The ends were cut back, 0 bases at V and 4 bases at J, with 12 bases in the middle.

The chain's CDR3 is CASSSDRDSYEQYF. The CDR3 nucleotides are TGTGCCAGCAGCTCGGACCGGGACTCCTACGAGCAGTACTTC. The rearrangement joins TRBV5-6 to TRBJ2-7; TRBD2 is a possible D gene (5 bases). V gave up 3 bases and J gave up 0 bases, with 10 bases separating them. The CDR3 contains 14 residues. Germline CDR1 reads SGHDT; CDR2 reads YYEEEE.

This sequence joins TRBV7-6 and TRBJ2-3; 7 nucleotides match TRBD2. CDR1 SGHVS and CDR2 FNYEAQ come from the germline V gene. This CDR3 spans 17 amino acids. V trimming: 5 bases; J trimming: 2 bases; junction bases outside the gene matches: 13. CDR3 amino acids: CASSPQPGGSNTDTQYF. The CDR3 DNA reads TGTGCCAGCAGCCCACAACCGGGCGGGAGTAACACAGATACGCAGTATTTT. The variable domain in full, completed from reference TRBV7-6 and TRBJ2-3, reads GAGVSQSPRYKVTKRGQDVALRCDPISGHVSLYWYRQALGQGPEFLTYFNYEAQQDKSGLPNDRFSAERPEGSISTLTIQRTEQRDSAMYRCASSPQPGGSNTDTQYFGPGTRLTVL.

This sequence joins TRBV5-1 and TRBJ2-5; unclear D gene. This CDR3 is built from 13 residues. The germline gives CDR1 SGHRS, CDR2 YFSETQ. V was shortened by 2 bases and J by 2 bases, with 7 bases between the two germline ends. The CDR3: CASSLGGQETQYF. The CDR3 nucleotides are TGCGCCAGCAGCTTAGGCGGACAAGAGACCCAGTACTTC.

This clone was seen once. The limits of the CDR3 on the DNA are not certain, so only TCRdb's listed CDR3 is given. The rearrangement uses TRBV10-1 and TRBJ2-7; no DNA check was done on the table's D call, TRBD2. With termini counted, the CDR3 has 15 amino acids. Germline V gene sequence: CDR1 WNHNN, CDR2 SYGVQD (reference sequence). CDR3: CASSTSRAARYEQYF.

V usage is TRBV9 and J usage is TRBJ1-5, with 7 bases matching TRBD1. V lost 4 bases to trimming and J lost 13 bases; unmatched junction nucleotides: 11. The CDR3 is 13 amino acids. CDR1 is SGDLS, CDR2 YYNGEE, per germline. The chain's CDR3 is CASSRDSLIFQHF. CDR3 nucleotide sequence: TGTGCCAGCAGCCGGGACAGCCTAATTTTTCAGCATTTT.

The V call is TRBV29-1, the J call TRBJ2-2, with D possibly TRBD1 on 5 matching bases. The CDR3 loop spans 15 amino acids. Trimming pared 0 bases from V and 0 bases from J, leaving 8 bases between. From germline, CDR1 is SQVTM and CDR2 ANQGSEA. This CDR3 reads CSVEDGATNTGELFF. The CDR3, as DNA: TGCAGCGTTGAAGATGGGGCAACGAACACCGGGGAGCTGTTTTTT.

The genes are TRBV5-1 and TRBJ2-1, with 8 bases matching TRBD2. V shed 4 bases, J shed 1 base, and the junction held 4 bases outside the gene matches. The CDR3 covers 15 residues. Germline loops: CDR1 SGHRS, CDR2 YFSETQ. In nucleotides, the CDR3 is TGCGCCAGCAGCCGGGGACTAGGATCCTACAATGAGCAGTTCTTC. Residues: CASSRGLGSYNEQFF. Together with reference TRBV5-1 and TRBJ2-1, the CDR3 gives the full variable domain: KAGVTQTPRYLIKTRGQQVTLSCSPISGHRSVSWYQQTPGQGLQFLFEYFSETQRNKGNFPGRFSGRQFSNSRSEMNVSTLELGDSALYLCASSRGLGSYNEQFFGPGTRLTVL.

This clone was detected once. This chain's CDR3 is CASSQEMVRVKREYTGELFF. Written as DNA, the CDR3 is TGCGCCAGCAGCCAAGAGATGGTCAGGGTTAAACGCGAGTACACCGGGGAGCTGTTTTTT. The chain couples TRBV4-1 to TRBJ2-2, with D perhaps matching TRBD1 (5 bases). The CDR3 consists of 20 residues. V was cut by 0 bases and J by 3 bases, with 23 bases left in between. The germline V gene encodes CDR1 MGHRA and CDR2 YSYEKL.

The chain employs TRBV30 and TRBJ1-1, with D unclear. Deletions cut 0 bases from V and 10 bases from J, with 12 bases between. Per the germline V gene, CDR1 is GTSNPN and CDR2 is SVGIG (reference sequence). The CDR3 length is 12 residues. The CDR3, as DNA: TGTGCCTGGAGTGTACGGGAGGTACCAGCTTTCTTT. It codes for CAWSVREVPAFF.

This clone was seen only a few times. V usage is TRBV11-1 and J usage is TRBJ2-1; no clear D. Germline lookup yields CDR1 SGHAT and CDR2 FQDESV (reference sequence). The V end was cut by 5 bases, the J end by 4 bases, with 9 bases between. The CDR3 consists of 13 residues. The CDR3 DNA reads TGTGCCAGCAGCCCGACACAATACAATGAGCAGTTCTTC. Protein: CASSPTQYNEQFF.

In this sample, this clone turned up a few times. V is TRBV5-4 and J is TRBJ1-2, with 11 nucleotides matching TRBD1. Germline CDR1 SGHNT, CDR2 YYREEE (reference sequence). Trimming cost V 3 bases and J 8 bases; bases outside gene matches: 6. CDR3 length: 14 amino acids. CDR3 sequence (DNA): TGTGCCAGCAGCTGGGACAGGGGGGGGAAAGGCTACACCTTC. Translation: CASSWDRGGKGYTF.